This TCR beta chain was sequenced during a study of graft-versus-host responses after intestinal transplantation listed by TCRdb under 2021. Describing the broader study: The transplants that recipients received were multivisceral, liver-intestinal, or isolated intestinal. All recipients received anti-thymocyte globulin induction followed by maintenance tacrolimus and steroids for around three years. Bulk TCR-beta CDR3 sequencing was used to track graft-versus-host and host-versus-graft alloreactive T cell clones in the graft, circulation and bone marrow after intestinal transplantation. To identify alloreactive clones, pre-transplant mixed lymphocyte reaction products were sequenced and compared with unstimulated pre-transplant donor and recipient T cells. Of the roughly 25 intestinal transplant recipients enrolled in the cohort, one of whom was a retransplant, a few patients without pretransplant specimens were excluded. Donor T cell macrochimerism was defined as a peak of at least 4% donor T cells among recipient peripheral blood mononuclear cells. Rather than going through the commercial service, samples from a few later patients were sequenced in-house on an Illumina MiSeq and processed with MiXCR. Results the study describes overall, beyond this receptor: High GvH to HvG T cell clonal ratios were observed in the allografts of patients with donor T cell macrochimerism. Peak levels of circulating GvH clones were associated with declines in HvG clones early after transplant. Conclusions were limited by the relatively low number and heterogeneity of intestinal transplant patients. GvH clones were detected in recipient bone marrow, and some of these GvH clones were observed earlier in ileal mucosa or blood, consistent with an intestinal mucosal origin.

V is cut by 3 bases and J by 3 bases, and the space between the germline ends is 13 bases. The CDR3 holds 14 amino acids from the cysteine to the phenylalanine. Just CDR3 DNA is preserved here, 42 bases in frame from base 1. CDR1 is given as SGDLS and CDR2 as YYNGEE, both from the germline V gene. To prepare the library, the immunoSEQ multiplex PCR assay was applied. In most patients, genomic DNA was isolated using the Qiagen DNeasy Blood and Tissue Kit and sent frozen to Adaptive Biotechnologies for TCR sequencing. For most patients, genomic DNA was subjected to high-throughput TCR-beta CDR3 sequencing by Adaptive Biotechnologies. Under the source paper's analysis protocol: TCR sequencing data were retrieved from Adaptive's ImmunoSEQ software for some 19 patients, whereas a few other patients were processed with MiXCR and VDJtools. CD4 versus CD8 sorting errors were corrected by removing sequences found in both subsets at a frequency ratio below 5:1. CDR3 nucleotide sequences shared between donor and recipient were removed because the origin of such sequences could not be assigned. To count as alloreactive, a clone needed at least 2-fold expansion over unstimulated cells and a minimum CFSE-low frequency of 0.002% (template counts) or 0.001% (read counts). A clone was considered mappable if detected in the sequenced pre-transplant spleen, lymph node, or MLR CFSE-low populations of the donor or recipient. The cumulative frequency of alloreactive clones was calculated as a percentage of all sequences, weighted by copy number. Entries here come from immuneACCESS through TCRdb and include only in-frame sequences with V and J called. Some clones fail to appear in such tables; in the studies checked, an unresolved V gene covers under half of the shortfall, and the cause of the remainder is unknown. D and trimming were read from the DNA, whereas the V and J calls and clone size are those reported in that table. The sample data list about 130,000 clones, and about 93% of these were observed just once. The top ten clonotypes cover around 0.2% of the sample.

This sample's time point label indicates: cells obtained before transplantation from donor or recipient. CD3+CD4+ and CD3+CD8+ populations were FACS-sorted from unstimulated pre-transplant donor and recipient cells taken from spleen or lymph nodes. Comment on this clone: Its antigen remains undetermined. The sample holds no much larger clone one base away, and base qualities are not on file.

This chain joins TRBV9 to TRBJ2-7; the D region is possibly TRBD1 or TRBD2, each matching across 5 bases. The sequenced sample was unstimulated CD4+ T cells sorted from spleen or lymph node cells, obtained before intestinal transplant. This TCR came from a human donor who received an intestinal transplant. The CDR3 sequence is CASSALGGRYEQYF. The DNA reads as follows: TGTGCCAGCAGCGCCCTTGGGGGTCGCTACGAGCAGTACTTC.